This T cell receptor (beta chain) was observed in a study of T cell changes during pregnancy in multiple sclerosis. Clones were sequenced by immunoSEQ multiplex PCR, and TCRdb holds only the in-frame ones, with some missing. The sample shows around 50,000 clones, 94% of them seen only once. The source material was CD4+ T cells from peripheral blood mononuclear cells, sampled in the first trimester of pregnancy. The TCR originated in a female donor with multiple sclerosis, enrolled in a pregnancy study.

CDR3 loop: CASSLVVLAGTGHEQYF. The CDR3 DNA is TGTGCCAGCAGCTTGGTCGTATTGGCGGGAACGGGCCACGAGCAGTACTTC. This chain links TRBV5-8 with TRBJ2-7, with D perhaps TRBD2 (6 bases). The germline V and J ends were trimmed by 0 bases and 5 bases, with 21 bases remaining between them. Looked up from germline, CDR1 is SGHTS and CDR2 is YDEGEE. The CDR3 runs 17 residues.